The clone carrying this T cell receptor (beta chain) was observed once. The antigen remains unidentified. Per the germline V gene, CDR1 is MNHNS and CDR2 is SASEGT. This CDR3 is 14 amino acids long. V was cut by 8 bases and J by 2 bases, with 15 bases left in between. The source of the sample is a study of cytomegalovirus exposure and HLA in healthy donors. Study as a whole: Assignment to the Caucasian-associated ancestry cluster applied to 81% of the approximately 400 genotyped donors.

Study observations and caveats: There were several of the most significant clusters that appeared linked to common viral pathogens in a later analysis. Most of the TCR beta V segments (in an earlier analysis) were productive either about 90% or about 30% of the time.

PCR involved 60 Vbeta and 13 Jbeta primers. The method was immunoSEQ multiplex PCR; TCRdb's version includes in-frame clones alone and lacks a portion of them. The data contain under 250,000 clones, 80% to 85% of them singletons. The sequencing sample was made of PBMCs. The rearrangement links TRBV6-1 to TRBJ2-5, with D tentatively TRBD1 (6 bases). The receptor's source is a boy aged 2-15 years in good health and CMV-seronegative. CDR3: CASLQWGRQETQYF. The CDR3 DNA sequence: TGTGCCAGCCTTCAGTGGGGGCGACAAGAGACCCAGTACTTC.